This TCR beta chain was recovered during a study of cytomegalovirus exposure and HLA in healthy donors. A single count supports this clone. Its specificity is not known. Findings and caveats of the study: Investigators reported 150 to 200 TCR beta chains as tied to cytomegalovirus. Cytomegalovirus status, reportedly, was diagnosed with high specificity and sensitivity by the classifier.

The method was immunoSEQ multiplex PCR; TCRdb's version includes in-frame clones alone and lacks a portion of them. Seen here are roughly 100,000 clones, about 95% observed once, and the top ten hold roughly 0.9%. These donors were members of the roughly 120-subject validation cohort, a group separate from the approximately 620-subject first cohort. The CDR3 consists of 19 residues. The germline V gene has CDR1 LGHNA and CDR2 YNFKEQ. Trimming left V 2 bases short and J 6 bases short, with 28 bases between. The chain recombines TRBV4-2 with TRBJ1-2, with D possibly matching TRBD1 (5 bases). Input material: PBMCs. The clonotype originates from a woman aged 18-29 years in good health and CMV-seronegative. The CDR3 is CASSQIIGTAGIRDHGYTF. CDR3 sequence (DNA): TGTGCCAGCAGCCAAATAATTGGTACCGCGGGGATCAGGGACCATGGCTACACCTTC.